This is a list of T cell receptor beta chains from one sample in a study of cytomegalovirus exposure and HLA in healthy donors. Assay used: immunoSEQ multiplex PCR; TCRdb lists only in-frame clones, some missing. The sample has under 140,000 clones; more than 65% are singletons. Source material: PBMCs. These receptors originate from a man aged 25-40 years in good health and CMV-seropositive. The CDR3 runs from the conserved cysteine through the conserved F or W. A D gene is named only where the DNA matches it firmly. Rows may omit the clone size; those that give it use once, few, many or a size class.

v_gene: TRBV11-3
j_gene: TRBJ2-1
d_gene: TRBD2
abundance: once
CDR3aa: CASSPRGAYNEQFF
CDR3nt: TGTGCCAGCAGCCCCCGGGGGGCCTACAATGAGCAGTTCTTC

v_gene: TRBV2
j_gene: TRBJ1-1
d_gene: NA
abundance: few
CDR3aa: CASSEGRAPDTEAFF
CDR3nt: TGTGCCAGCAGTGAAGGGCGGGCCCCGGACACTGAAGCTTTCTTT

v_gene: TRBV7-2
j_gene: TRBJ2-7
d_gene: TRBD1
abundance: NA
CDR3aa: CASSLRGRQGANEQYF
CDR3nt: TGTGCCAGCAGCCTAAGGGGGCGACAGGGGGCTAACGAGCAGTACTTC

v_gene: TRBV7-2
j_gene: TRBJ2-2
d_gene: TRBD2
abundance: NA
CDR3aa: CASSLFSGGSGELFF
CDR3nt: TGTGCCAGCAGCTTATTCTCGGGGGGATCGGGGGAGCTGTTTTTT

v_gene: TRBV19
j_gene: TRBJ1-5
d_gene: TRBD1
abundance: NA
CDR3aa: CASSIFPGQGGQPQHF
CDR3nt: TGTGCCAGTAGTATATTTCCGGGACAGGGGGGTCAGCCCCAGCATTTT

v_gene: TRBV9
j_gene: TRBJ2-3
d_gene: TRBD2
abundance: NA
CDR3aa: CASSVGLAGAITSTDTQYF
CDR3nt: TGTGCCAGCAGCGTAGGACTAGCGGGGGCAATTACTAGCACAGATACGCAGTATTTT

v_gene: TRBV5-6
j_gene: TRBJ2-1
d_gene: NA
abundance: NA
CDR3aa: CASHYSGLFYNEQFF
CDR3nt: TGTGCCAGTCATTACTCGGGACTCTTCTACAATGAGCAGTTCTTC

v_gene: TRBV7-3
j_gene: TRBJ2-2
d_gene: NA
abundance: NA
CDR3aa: CASAGITGELFF
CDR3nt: TGTGCCAGCGCAGGGATCACCGGGGAGCTGTTTTTT

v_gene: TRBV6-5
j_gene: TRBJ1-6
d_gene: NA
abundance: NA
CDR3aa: CASSYRGYNSPLHF
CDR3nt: TGTGCCAGCAGTTACCGGGGGTATAATTCACCCCTCCACTTT

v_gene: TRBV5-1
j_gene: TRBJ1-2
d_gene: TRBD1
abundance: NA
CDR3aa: CASSEDRGYGYTF
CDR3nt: TGCGCCAGCAGCGAAGACAGGGGCTATGGCTACACCTTC

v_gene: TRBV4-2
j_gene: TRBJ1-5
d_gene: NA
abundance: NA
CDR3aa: CASSGEGGQPQHF
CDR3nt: TGTGCCAGCAGCGGGGAGGGTGGGCAGCCCCAGCATTTT

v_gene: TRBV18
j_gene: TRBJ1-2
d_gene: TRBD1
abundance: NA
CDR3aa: CASSPPGQGVRGYTF
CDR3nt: TGTGCCAGCTCACCACCGGGACAGGGAGTAAGGGGCTACACCTTC

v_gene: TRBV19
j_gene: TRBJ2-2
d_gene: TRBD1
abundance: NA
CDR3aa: CASSMRGQGILAGELFF
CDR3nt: TGTGCCAGTAGTATGAGGGGACAGGGGATATTGGCCGGGGAGCTGTTTTTT

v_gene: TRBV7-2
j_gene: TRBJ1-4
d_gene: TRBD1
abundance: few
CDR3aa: CASSSGTGNEKLFF
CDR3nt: TGTGCCAGCAGCTCGGGGACAGGGAATGAAAAACTGTTTTTT

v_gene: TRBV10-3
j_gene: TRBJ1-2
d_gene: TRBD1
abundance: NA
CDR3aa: CAINTGQGSYGYTF
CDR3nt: TGTGCCATCAATACCGGACAGGGCAGCTATGGCTACACCTTC

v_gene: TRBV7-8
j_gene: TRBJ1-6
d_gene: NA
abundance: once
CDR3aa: CASRPVRTTDSPLHF
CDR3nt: TGTGCCAGCAGACCCGTGAGGACAACCGACTCACCCCTCCACTTT

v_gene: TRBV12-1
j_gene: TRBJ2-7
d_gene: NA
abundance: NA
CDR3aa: CASSFATGENEQYF
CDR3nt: TGTGCCAGCAGCTTTGCGACAGGGGAGAACGAGCAGTACTTC

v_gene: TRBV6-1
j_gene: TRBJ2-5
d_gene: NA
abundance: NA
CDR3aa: CASSEAGAYQETQYF
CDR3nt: TGTGCCAGCAGTGAAGCGGGGGCGTACCAAGAGACCCAGTACTTC

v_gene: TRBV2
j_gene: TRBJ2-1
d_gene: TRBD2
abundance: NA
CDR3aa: CASTGTSGGWNNEQFF
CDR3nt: TGTGCCAGCACCGGGACTAGCGGGGGGTGGAACAATGAGCAGTTCTTC

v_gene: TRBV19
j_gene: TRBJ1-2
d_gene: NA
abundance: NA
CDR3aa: CASSIDPRLKLNYGYTF
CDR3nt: TGTGCCAGTAGTATAGATCCTAGGTTGAAACTAAACTATGGCTACACCTTC

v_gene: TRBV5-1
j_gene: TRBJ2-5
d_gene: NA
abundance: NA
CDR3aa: CASSLPMQETQYF
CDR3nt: TGCGCCAGCAGCTTGCCTATGCAAGAGACCCAGTACTTC

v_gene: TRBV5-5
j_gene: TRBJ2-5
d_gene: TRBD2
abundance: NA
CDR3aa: CASSLDGGARETQYF
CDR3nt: TGTGCCAGCAGCTTAGACGGGGGGGCCCGAGAGACCCAGTACTTC

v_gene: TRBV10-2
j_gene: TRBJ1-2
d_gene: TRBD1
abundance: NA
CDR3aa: CASGLSGTGSHGYTF
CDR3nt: TGCGCCAGCGGGCTCTCTGGGACAGGGTCCCATGGCTACACCTTC

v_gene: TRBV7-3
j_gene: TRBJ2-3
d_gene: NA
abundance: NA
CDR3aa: CASSLGLLPSTDTQYF
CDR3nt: TGTGCCAGCAGCTTAGGACTCCTGCCCAGCACAGATACGCAGTATTTT

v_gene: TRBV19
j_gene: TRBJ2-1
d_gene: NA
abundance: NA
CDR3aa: CASSIPYRAEQFF
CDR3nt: TGTGCCAGTAGTATCCCCTACAGGGCTGAGCAGTTCTTC

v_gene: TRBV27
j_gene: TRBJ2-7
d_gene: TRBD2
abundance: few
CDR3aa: CASSLSSGTSDSYEQYF
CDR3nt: TGTGCCAGCAGTTTATCCTCCGGGACTAGCGACTCCTACGAGCAGTACTTC